The 19 T cell receptor beta chains listed next were all sequenced from one sample in a study of identical twins' blood T cells. TCRdb re-derived calls from the 5' RACE reads in MiXCR, one entry per CDR3 protein. The sample includes 350,000 to 400,000 distinct CDR3 sequences, about 28% of them seen just once. Sequencing was performed on PBMCs. These receptors were taken from a woman between 18 and 50 years old in good health.

This clonotype showed up just once. CDR3 bases: TGTGCCAGCAGCTTGGGGGGACAGCTCGCGAATCAGCCCCAGCATTTT. Translation: CASSLGGQLANQPQHF. The genes are TRBV5-6 and TRBJ1-5; 7 nucleotides align to TRBD1. Germline values: CDR1 SGHDT, CDR2 YYEEEE. The ends lost 0 bases at V and 4 bases at J; junction bases unmatched: 7. This CDR3 region has 16 residues.

The chain couples TRBV12-3 or TRBV12-4 to TRBJ2-5; 10 bases match TRBD2. Trimming took 6 bases from V and 5 from J; bases not matched to a gene: 3. CDR3 size: 13 residues. The CDR3 region is CASSQTSGETQYF. The CDR3 DNA reads TGTGCCAGCAGCCAGACTAGCGGGGAGACCCAGTACTTC.

This clonotype has a handful of counts. The chain employs TRBV20-1 and TRBJ1-1, with D possibly TRBD1 on 6 matching bases. Trimming left V 4 bases short and J 1 base short, with 10 bases between. The CDR3 totals 13 residues. Germline CDR1 and CDR2: DFQATT and SNEGSKA (reference sequence). CDR3 region: CSATQTGNTEAFF. The CDR3 bases are TGCAGTGCTACCCAGACAGGGAACACTGAAGCTTTCTTT.

This chain connects TRBV30 to TRBJ2-6; no reliable D call. CDR3 length equals 11 residues. Trimming pared 5 bases from V and 6 bases from J, leaving 5 bases between. Per germline, CDR1 GTSNPN and CDR2 SVGIG (reference sequence). The CDR3, as DNA: TGTGCCTGGCATAAGGCCAACGTCCTGACTTTC. It specifies CAWHKANVLTF.

The genes are TRBV20-1 and TRBJ2-7; a weak D match, TRBD1 (6 bases). V was trimmed by 5 bases and J by 1 base, leaving 12 bases between them. Per germline, CDR1 DFQATT and CDR2 SNEGSKA (reference sequence). This CDR3 has 13 residues. The CDR3 sequence is CSAEATGSYEQYF. The CDR3, as DNA: TGCAGTGCTGAGGCGACAGGTTCCTACGAGCAGTACTTC.

Only a few counts were recorded for this clonotype. The chain has TRBV7-2 and TRBJ2-7, with 11 nucleotides matching TRBD2. The CDR3 totals 13 residues. Germline values: CDR1 SGHTA, CDR2 FQGNSA. Trimming removed 8 bases from V and 5 bases from J; junction bases left unmatched: 5. CDR3 residues: CASVLAGDNEQYF. In DNA form, the CDR3 reads TGTGCCAGCGTACTAGCGGGAGATAACGAGCAGTACTTC.

The chain is built from TRBV10-3 and TRBJ2-1; weak D call: TRBD1 (6 bases). The CDR3 runs to 13 residues. V lost 4 bases and J 9 bases, leaving 13 bases between the germline ends. Germline V gives CDR1 ENHRY, CDR2 SYGVKD. Written as DNA, the CDR3 is TGTGCCATCAGTGGAGTTAGGGGGATTGAGCAGTTCTTC. Amino acids: CAISGVRGIEQFF.

This rearrangement joins TRBV29-1 to TRBJ1-1; 11 nucleotides align to TRBD1. Germline V gene sequence: CDR1 SQVTM, CDR2 ANQGSEA. The CDR3 totals 14 residues. J gave up 5 bases and V 3 bases, and 5 bases lay outside the gene matches. As DNA, the CDR3 is TGCAGCGTTGATTGGACAGGGGGCAAGACTGAAGCTTTCTTT. Its translation: CSVDWTGGKTEAFF.

V and J are TRBV5-1 and TRBJ2-7; no clear D. This CDR3 region has 14 residues. V lost 1 base to trimming and J lost 0 bases, with 8 bases between them. In germline, CDR1 is SGHRS, CDR2 YFSETQ. CDR3 residues: CASSLLMSSYEQYF. In nucleotides, the CDR3 is TGCGCCAGCAGCTTGCTTATGAGCTCCTACGAGCAGTACTTC.

This clonotype has a handful of counts. The J gene is TRBJ2-3, the V gene TRBV20-1; the D is unclear. Between the trimmed V and J ends, which lost 5 bases and 13 bases, there was a span of 22 bases. CDR3 size: 13 residues. The germline gives CDR1 DFQATT, CDR2 SNEGSKA (reference sequence). The CDR3 protein is CSASSDIRLVKYF. The CDR3 DNA is TGCAGTGCTTCGTCGGATATCCGTCTTGTAAAGTATTTT.

V is TRBV6-1 and J is TRBJ1-5, with D perhaps matching TRBD1 (5 bases). V was pared by 6 bases and J by 3 bases, with 15 bases between. The CDR3 has 15 residues. CDR1 is MNHNS, CDR2 SASEGT, per germline. The CDR3 bases are TGTGCCAGCAGGAAAAATAGGGGAATCAATCAGCCCCAGCATTTT. Protein sequence: CASRKNRGINQPQHF.

This clonotype was observed a few times. The V and J genes are TRBV12-3 or TRBV12-4 and TRBJ1-6; 7 bases are shared with TRBD1. The CDR3 has 16 amino acids. Trimming cost V 6 bases and J 0 bases; bases outside gene matches: 5. The CDR3 DNA sequence: TGTGCCAGCAGCATAGGGGGCTTCTCCTATAATTCACCCCTCCACTTT. Amino acid sequence: CASSIGGFSYNSPLHF.

The gene calls are TRBV29-1 and TRBJ1-3, with D unresolved. Germline V lookup: CDR1 SQVTM, CDR2 ANQGSEA. This CDR3 contains 14 residues. V was trimmed by 4 bases and J by 0 bases, leaving 10 bases between them. The CDR3 nucleotides read TGCAGCGTTGCTCTAGGGAGCTCTGGAAACACCATATATTTT. This sequence encodes CSVALGSSGNTIYF.

The J gene is TRBJ1-5, the V gene TRBV9, with 8 bases aligning to TRBD1. CDR1 and CDR2 from the germline V gene are SGDLS and YYNGEE. Trimming took 4 bases from V and 5 from J; bases not matched to a gene: 8. The CDR3 runs 15 residues. CDR3 sequence: CASSFRGTGDQPQHF. Written as DNA, the CDR3 is TGTGCCAGCAGCTTCCGGGGGACAGGCGATCAGCCCCAGCATTTT. The whole variable domain, filled in from reference TRBV9 and TRBJ1-5, reads DSGVTQTPKHLITATGQRVTLRCSPRSGDLSVYWYQQSLDQGLQFLIQYYNGEERAKGNILERFSAQQFPDLHSELNLSSLELGDSALYFCASSFRGTGDQPQHFGDGTRLSIL.

Worth noting for this clonotype: One end of the junction is discordant with germline, which a read error may explain. The gene calls are TRBV7-9 and TRBJ1-1; D remains unclear. The germline V gene has CDR1 SEHNR and CDR2 FQNEAQ (reference sequence). The CDR3 is made up of 11 amino acids. The CDR3 sequence is CASSLNSEAFF. The CDR3 region has the DNA TGTGCCAGCAGCTTAAACTCTGAGGCTTTCTTT.

The chain has TRBV19 and TRBJ2-7; 7 nucleotides align to TRBD2. Germline assignment: CDR1 LNHDA and CDR2 SQIVND (reference sequence). The CDR3 is 13 amino acids. V shed 3 bases and J 3 bases; nucleotides not matched to a gene: 2. The CDR3 region has the DNA TGTGCCAGTAGTATGCGGGGGATCTACGAGCAGTACTTC. Protein product: CASSMRGIYEQYF.

This clonotype was counted many times. The CDR3 bases are TGCAGCTCCAGCGGGAGGACAGATGAGCAGTTCTTC. Translation gives CSSSGRTDEQFF. The chain carries TRBV29-1 and TRBJ2-1, with 9 positions matching TRBD2. There are 12 residues in the CDR3. Germline CDR1 SQVTM, CDR2 ANQGSEA. Germline trimming cut 8 bases from V and 8 bases from J; bases unmatched to any gene: 7.

This clonotype was counted between two and nine times. The chain uses TRBV14 and TRBJ1-1, with D perhaps TRBD1 (5 bases). V was clipped by 6 bases and J by 5 bases, with 7 bases between them. CDR1 is SGHDN and CDR2 is FVKESK in the germline V gene. The CDR3 totals 11 residues. DNA of the CDR3: TGTGCCAGCAGGCAGGGTACTGAAGCTTTCTTT. Amino acids: CASRQGTEAFF.

This clonotype occurred many times. The V gene is TRBV9, the J gene TRBJ1-2, with a possible D match to TRBD1 (5 bases). V gave up 6 bases and J gave up 3 bases, with 9 bases separating them. The CDR3 is made up of 12 amino acids. Germline V gene lookup returns CDR1 SGDLS and CDR2 YYNGEE. DNA for the CDR3: TGTGCCAGCAAAGGGGTAGACTATGGCTACACCTTC. Protein product: CASKGVDYGYTF. Filled out from reference TRBV9 and TRBJ1-2, the complete variable domain reads DSGVTQTPKHLITATGQRVTLRCSPRSGDLSVYWYQQSLDQGLQFLIQYYNGEERAKGNILERFSAQQFPDLHSELNLSSLELGDSALYFCASKGVDYGYTFGSGTRLTVV.